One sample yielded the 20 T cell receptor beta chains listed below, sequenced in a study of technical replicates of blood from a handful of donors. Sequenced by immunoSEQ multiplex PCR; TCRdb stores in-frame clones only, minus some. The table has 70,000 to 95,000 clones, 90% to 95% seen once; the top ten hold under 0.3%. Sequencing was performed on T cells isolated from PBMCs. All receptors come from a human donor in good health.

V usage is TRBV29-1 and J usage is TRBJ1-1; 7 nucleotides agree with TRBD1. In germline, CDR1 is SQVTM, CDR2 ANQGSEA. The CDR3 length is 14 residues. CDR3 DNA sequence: TGCACCTATACAGGGGCCACAATGAACACTGAAGCTTTCTTT. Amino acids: CTYTGATMNTEAFF.

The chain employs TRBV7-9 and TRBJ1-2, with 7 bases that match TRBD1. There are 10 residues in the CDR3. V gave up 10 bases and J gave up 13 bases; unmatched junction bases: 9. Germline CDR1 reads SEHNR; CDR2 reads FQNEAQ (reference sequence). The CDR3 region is CAIRDSHCTF. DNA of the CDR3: TGTGCCATCCGGGACAGCCACTGCACCTTC.

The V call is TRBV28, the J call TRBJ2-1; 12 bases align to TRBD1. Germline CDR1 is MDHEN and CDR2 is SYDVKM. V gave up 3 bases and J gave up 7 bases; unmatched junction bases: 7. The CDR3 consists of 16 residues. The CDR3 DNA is TGTGCCAGCAGTTTTGGGGACAGGGGGCTTGATAATGAGCAGTTCTTC. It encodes CASSFGDRGLDNEQFF.

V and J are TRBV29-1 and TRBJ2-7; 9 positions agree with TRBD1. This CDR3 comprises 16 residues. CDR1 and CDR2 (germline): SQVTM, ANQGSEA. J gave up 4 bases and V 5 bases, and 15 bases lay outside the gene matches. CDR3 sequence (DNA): TGCAGCGTTTTGGGGGAAGACAGGGGGAATTTTTACGAGCAGTACTTC. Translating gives CSVLGEDRGNFYEQYF.

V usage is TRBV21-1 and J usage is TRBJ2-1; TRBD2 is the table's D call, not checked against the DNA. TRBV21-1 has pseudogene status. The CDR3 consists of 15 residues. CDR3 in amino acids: CASSRPGLADNEQFF. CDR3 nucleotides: TGTGCCAGCAGCAGACCGGGACTAGCGGACAATGAGCAGTTCTTC.

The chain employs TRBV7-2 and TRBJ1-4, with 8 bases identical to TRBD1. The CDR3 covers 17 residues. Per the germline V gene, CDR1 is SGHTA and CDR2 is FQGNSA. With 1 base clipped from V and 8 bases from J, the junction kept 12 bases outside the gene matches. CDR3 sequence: CASSLVGQGAVGEKLFF. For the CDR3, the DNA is TGTGCCAGCAGCTTAGTTGGCCAGGGGGCAGTGGGAGAAAAACTGTTTTTT.

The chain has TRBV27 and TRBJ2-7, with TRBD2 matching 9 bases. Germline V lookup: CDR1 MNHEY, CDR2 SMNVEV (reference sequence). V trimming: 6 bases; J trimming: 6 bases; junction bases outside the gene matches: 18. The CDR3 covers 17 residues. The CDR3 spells CASRIRSRGRAEVEQYF. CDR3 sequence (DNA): TGTGCCAGCAGAATCCGTAGTCGCGGGAGGGCCGAAGTCGAGCAGTACTTC.

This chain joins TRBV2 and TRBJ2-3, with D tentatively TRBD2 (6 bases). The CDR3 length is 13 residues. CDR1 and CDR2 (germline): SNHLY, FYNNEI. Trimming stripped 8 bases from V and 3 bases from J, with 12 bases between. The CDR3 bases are TGTGCCAGCGATCCGGGAGCAACAGATACGCAGTATTTT. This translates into CASDPGATDTQYF.

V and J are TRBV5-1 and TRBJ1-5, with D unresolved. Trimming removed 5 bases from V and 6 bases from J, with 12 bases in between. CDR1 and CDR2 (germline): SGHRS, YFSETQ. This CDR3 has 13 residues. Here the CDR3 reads CASREEGSQPQHF. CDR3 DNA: TGCGCCAGCAGGGAGGAGGGAAGTCAGCCCCAGCATTTT.

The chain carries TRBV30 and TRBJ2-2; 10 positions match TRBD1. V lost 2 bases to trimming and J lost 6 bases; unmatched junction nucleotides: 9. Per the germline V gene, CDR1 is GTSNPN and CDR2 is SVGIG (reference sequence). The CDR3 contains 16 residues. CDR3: CAWSREGTGVAGELFF. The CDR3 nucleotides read TGTGCCTGGAGTAGGGAAGGGACAGGGGTTGCCGGGGAGCTGTTTTTT.

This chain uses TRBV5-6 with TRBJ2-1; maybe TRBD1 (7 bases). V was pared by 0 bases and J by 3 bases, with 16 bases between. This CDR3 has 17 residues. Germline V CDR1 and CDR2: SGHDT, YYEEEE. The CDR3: CASSLGGAGGGYNEQFF. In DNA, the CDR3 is TGTGCCAGCAGCTTGGGGGGGGCAGGGGGAGGCTACAATGAGCAGTTCTTC.

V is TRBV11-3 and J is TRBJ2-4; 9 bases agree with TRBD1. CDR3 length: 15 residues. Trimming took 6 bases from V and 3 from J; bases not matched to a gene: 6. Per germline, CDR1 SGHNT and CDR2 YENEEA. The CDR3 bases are TGTGCCAGCAGTAAACAGGGGGCTGGCAAAAACATTCAGTACTTC. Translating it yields CASSKQGAGKNIQYF.

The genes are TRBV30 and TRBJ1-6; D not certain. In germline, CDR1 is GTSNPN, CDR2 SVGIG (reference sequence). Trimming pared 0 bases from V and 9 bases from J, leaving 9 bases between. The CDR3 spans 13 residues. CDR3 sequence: CAWSVLPFSPLHF. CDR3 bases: TGTGCCTGGAGTGTACTCCCCTTTTCACCCCTCCACTTT. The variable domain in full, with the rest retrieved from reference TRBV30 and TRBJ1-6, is SQTIHQWPATLVQPVGSPLSLECTVEGTSNPNLYWYRQAAGRGLQLLFYSVGIGQISSEVPQNLSASRPQDRQFILSSKKLLLSDSGFYLCAWSVLPFSPLHFGNGTRLTVT.

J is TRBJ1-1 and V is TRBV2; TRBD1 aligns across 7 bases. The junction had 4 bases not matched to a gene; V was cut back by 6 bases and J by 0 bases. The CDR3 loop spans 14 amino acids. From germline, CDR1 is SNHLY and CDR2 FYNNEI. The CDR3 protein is CASSRQGLNTEAFF. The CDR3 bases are TGTGCCAGCAGCAGACAGGGTCTGAACACTGAAGCTTTCTTT.

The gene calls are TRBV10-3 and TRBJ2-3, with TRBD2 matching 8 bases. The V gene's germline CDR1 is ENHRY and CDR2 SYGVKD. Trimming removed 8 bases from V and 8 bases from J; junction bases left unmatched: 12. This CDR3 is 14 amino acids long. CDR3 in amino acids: CAIEVREVGGTQYF. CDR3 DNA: TGTGCCATCGAAGTGCGGGAGGTAGGTGGTACGCAGTATTTT.

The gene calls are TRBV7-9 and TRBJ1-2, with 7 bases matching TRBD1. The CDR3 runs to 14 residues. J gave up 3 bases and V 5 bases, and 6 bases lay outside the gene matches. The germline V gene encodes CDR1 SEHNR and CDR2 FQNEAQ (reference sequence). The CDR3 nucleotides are TGTGCCAGCAGCCGGACTGACAGGGACTATGGCTACACCTTC. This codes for CASSRTDRDYGYTF.

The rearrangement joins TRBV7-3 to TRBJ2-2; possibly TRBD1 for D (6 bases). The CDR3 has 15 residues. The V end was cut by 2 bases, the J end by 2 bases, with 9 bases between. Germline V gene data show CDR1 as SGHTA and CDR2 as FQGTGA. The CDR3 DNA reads TGTGCCAGCAGCTTAGGGGGCCTCAACACCGGGGAGCTGTTTTTT. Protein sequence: CASSLGGLNTGELFF. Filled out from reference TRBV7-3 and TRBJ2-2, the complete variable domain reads GAGVSQTPSNKVTEKGKYVELRCDPISGHTALYWYRQSLGQGPEFLIYFQGTGAADDSGLPNDRFFAVRPEGSVSTLKIQRTERGDSAVYLCASSLGGLNTGELFFGEGSRLTVL.

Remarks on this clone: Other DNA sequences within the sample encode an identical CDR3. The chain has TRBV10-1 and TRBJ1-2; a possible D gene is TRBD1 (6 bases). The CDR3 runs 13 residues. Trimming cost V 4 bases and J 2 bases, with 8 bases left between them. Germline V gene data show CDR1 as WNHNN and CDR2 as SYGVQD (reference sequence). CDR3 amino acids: CASSADRNYGYTF. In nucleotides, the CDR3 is TGCGCCAGCAGTGCCGACAGGAACTATGGCTACACCTTC.

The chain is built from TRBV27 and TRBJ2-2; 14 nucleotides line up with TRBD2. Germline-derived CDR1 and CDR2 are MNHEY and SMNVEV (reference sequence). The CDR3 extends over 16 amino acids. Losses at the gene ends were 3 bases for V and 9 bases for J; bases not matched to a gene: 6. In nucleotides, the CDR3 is TGTGCCAGCAGTTTCGGGACTAGCGGGAGTGGCAGGGAGCTGTTTTTT. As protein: CASSFGTSGSGRELFF.

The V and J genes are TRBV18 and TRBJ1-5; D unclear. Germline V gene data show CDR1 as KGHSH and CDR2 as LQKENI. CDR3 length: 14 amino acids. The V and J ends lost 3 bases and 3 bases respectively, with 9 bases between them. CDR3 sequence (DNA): TGTGCCAGCTCACCGGTGGCAAACAATCAGCCCCAGCATTTT. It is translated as CASSPVANNQPQHF. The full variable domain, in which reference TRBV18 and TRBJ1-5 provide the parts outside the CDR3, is NAGVMQNPRHLVRRRGQEARLRCSPMKGHSHVYWYRQLPEEGLKFMVYLQKENIIDESGMPKERFSAEFPKEGPSILRIQQVVRGDSAAYFCASSPVANNQPQHFGDGTRLSIL.